This TCR beta chain stems from a study of T cell clones after liver transplantation. Study-wide context: Immunosuppression withdrawal was tried within 2 years after liver transplantation in this trial.

Comments on this clone: Antigen specificity is unknown.

Notes on the study in general: Migration into the graft, not deletion, may explain lost graft donor-reactive T cells.

The CDR3 is 14 amino acids. The germline V gene has CDR1 KGHSH and CDR2 LQKENI. V was pared by 3 bases and J by 1 base, with 9 bases between. Produced via immunoSEQ multiplex PCR; TCRdb's table is partial and in-frame only. The sample lists nearly 55,000 clones; 65% to 85% were seen once. The chain uses TRBV18 and TRBJ1-1; perhaps TRBD1 as D (6 bases). The sequences come from CD4+ T cells from blood, collected before liver transplant. The receptor was derived from a human donor who received a liver transplant. As DNA, the CDR3 is TGTGCCAGCTCACCGACAGGTTCGAACACTGAAGCTTTCTTT. Encoded protein: CASSPTGSNTEAFF.